The source of this T cell receptor beta chain is a study of T-cell memory formation after mild COVID-19. Regarding the study as a whole: There was no confirmation that second-wave clones peaking on day 37 were SARS-CoV-2 specific.

The V end was cut by 0 bases, the J end by 7 bases, with 11 bases between. This CDR3 comprises 14 residues. Germline V gene lookup returns CDR1 SGHNT and CDR2 YYREEE (reference sequence). The 5'RACE method, run with constant-segment primers, produced TCR alpha and TCR beta cDNA libraries (carrying sample barcodes and UMIs). TCRdb itself ran the 5' RACE reads through MiXCR, one entry per CDR3 protein. The sample comprises about 560,000 distinct CDR3 sequences, 20% to 25% of which are singletons, and roughly 8.3% rests with the top ten. With regard to this clonotype: Its cognate antigen is unknown.

The TCR originated in an adult woman who had mild COVID-19 (a few samples of this study predate the infection). Cell type and time point are not known. This chain joins TRBV5-4 and TRBJ2-4, with D uncertain. What was sequenced was PBMCs or a T cell subset sorted from them (not recorded which). The CDR3 DNA reads as TGTGCCAGCAGCTTGGCCGGGCGTGAGAACATTCAGTACTTC. Its protein product is CASSLAGRENIQYF. Full variable domain (rest looked up from reference TRBV5-4 and TRBJ2-4): ETGVTQSPTHLIKTRGQQVTLRCSSQSGHNTVSWYQQALGQGPQFIFQYYREEENGRGNFPPRFSGLQFPNYSSELNVNALELDDSALYLCASSLAGRENIQYFGAGTRLSVL.